The clone carrying this TCR beta chain showed up just a few times. What it binds is unknown. Trimming cost V 3 bases and J 4 bases, with 25 bases left between them. This CDR3 contains 19 residues. From the 5' RACE reads, TCRdb called clonotypes with MiXCR, one entry per CDR3 protein. The sample carries roughly 130,000 distinct CDR3 sequences, 5% to 6.5% recorded once. The sample comes from a study of T-cell memory formation after mild COVID-19. The wider study: The two donors had largely donor-specific TCR clusters.

Broader study findings: Of the contracting clones, CD4+ ones lay mainly in CM and EM, and CD8+ ones in EMRA. Clones contracting day 15 to 85 were balanced CD4/CD8; later expanders leaned CD4+. Nothing showed for sure that second-wave clones peaking on day 37 were SARS-CoV-2 specific.

Material for sequencing was PBMCs or a T cell subset sorted from them (not recorded which). This rearrangement joins TRBV12-3 or TRBV12-4 to TRBJ2-1; D is tentatively TRBD1 or TRBD2 (6 bases each). The sequence was collected from an adult woman who had mild COVID-19 (a few samples of this study predate the infection). Cell type and time point are not known. Here the CDR3 reads CASSFSHLGRGAGYNEQFF. In nucleotides, the CDR3 is TGTGCCAGCAGTTTTTCTCATCTTGGTAGGGGGGCTGGGTACAATGAGCAGTTCTTC.